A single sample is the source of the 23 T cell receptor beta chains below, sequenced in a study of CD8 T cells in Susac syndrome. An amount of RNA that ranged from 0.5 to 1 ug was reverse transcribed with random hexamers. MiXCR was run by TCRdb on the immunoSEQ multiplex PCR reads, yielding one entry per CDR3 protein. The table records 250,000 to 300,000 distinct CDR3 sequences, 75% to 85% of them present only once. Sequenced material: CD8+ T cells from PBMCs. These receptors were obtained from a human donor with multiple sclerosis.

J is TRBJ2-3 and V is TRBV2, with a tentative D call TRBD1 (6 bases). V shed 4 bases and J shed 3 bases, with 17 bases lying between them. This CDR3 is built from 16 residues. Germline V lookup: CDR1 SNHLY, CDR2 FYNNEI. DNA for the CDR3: TGTGCCAGCAGTGGGGGTCACAGGGTAGGGACAGATACGCAGTATTTT. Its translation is CASSGGHRVGTDTQYF.

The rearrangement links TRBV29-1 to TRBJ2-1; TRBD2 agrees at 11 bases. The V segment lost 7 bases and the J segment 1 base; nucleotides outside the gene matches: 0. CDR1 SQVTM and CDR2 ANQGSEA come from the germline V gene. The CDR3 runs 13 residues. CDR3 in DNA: TGCAGCGGGACTAGCGGGTCCTACAATGAGCAGTTCTTC. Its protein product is CSGTSGSYNEQFF.

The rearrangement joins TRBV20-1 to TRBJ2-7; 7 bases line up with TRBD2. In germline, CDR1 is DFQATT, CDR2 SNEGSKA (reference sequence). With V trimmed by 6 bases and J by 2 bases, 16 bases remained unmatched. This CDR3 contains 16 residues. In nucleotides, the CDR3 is TGCAGTGCCCGTCAAGGGGCTAGCGGAGTCACCTACGAGCAGTACTTC. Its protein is CSARQGASGVTYEQYF.

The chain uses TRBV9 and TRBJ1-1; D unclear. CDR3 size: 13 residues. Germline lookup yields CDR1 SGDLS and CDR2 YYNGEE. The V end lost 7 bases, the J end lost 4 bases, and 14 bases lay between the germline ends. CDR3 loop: CASSEGIGTEAFF. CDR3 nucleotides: TGTGCCAGCTCGGAGGGAATCGGCACTGAAGCTTTCTTT.

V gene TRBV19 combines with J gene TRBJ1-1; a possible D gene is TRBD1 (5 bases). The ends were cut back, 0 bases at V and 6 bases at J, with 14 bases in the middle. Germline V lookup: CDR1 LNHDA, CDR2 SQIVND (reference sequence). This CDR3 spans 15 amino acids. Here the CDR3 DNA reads TGTGCCAGTAGTATAGAATTAGGACTGGGGGCTGAAGCTTTCTTT. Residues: CASSIELGLGAEAFF.

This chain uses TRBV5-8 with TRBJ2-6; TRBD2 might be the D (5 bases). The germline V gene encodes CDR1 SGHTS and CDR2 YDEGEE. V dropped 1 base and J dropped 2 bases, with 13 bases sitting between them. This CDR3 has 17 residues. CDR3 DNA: TGTGCCAGCAGCTTGCTCCGGGGATCGGCTGGGGCCAACGTCCTGACTTTC. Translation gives CASSLLRGSAGANVLTF.

This CDR3 is CASSSPGQGYGYTF. In DNA, the CDR3 is TGTGCCAGCAGTTCGCCGGGACAGGGCTATGGCTACACCTTC. The gene calls are TRBV27 and TRBJ1-2, with 9 bases aligning to TRBD1. The CDR3 spans 14 residues. Germline V CDR1 and CDR2: MNHEY, SMNVEV (reference sequence). V lost 4 bases to trimming and J lost 4 bases; unmatched junction nucleotides: 4.

CDR3 in DNA: TGTGCCAGTAGTCCAGGACAGGGCAATCAGCCCCAGCATTTT. This translates into CASSPGQGNQPQHF. This chain links TRBV27 with TRBJ1-5; 7 bases match TRBD1. The trim removed 9 bases at V and 2 bases at J, leaving 7 bases unmatched. In germline, CDR1 is MNHEY, CDR2 SMNVEV (reference sequence). The CDR3 contains 14 residues.

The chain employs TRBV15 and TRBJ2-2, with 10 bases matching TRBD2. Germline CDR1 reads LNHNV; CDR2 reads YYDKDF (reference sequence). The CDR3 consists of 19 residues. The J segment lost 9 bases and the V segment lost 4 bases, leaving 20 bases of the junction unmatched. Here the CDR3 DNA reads TGTGCCACCAGCAAAACTCGGGAGGAAGCGGGAGGGGTCCGCCGGGAGCTGTTTTTT. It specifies CATSKTREEAGGVRRELFF.

The CDR3 nucleotides read TGTGCCAGCAGCGTAAGGTTCAATGAGCAGTTCTTC. This codes for CASSVRFNEQFF. This chain connects TRBV9 to TRBJ2-1, with unresolved D. The CDR3 length is 12 residues. The germline gives CDR1 SGDLS, CDR2 YYNGEE. The V end was cut by 1 base, the J end by 6 bases, with 5 bases between.

The CDR3 spells CASSIGASEQFF. Written as DNA, the CDR3 is TGTGCCAGTAGTATCGGGGCTAGTGAGCAGTTCTTC. The rearrangement joins TRBV19 to TRBJ2-1; D might be TRBD1 or TRBD2, each matching 5 bases. The CDR3 is 12 residues long. Trimming took off 3 bases at V and 9 bases at J, with 9 bases between the two ends. CDR1 LNHDA and CDR2 SQIVND come from the germline V gene (reference sequence).

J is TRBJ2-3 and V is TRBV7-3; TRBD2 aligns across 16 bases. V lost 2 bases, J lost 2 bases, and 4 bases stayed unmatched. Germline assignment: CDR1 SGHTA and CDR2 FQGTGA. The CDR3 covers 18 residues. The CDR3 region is CASSLSGLAGGHTDTQYF. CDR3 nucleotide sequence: TGTGCCAGCAGCTTATCGGGACTAGCGGGAGGGCACACAGATACGCAGTATTTT.

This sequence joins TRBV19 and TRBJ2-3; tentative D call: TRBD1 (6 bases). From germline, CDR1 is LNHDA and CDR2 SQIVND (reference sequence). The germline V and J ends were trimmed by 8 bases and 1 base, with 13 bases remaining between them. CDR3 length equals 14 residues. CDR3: CASSWGPRTDTQYF. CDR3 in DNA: TGTGCCAGTTCCTGGGGGCCCCGCACAGATACGCAGTATTTT.

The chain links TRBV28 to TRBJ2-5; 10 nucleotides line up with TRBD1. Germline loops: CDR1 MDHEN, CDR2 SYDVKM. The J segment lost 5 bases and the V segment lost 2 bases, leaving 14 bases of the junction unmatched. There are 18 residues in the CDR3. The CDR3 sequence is CASSLPTGGQEWDETQYF. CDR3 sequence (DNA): TGTGCCAGCAGTTTACCGACAGGGGGCCAGGAATGGGACGAGACCCAGTACTTC.

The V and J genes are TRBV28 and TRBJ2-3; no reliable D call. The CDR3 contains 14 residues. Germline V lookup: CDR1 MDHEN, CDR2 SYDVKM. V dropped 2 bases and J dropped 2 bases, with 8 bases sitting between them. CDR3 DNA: TGTGCCAGCAGTTTAACGCGAATCACAGATACGCAGTATTTT. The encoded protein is CASSLTRITDTQYF.

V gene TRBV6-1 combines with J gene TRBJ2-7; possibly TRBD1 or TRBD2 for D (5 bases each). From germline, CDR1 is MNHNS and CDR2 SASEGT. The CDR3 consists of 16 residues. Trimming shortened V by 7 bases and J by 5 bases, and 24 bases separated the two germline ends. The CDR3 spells CASTRVRDDHSHEQYF. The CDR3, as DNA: TGTGCCAGCACCAGAGTCCGGGACGACCATTCGCACGAGCAGTACTTC.

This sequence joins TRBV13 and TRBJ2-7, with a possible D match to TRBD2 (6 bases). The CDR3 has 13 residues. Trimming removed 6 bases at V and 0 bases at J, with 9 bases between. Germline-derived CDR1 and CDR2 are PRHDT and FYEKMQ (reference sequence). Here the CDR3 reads CASSSGDSYEQYF. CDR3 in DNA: TGTGCCAGCAGTAGCGGAGACTCCTACGAGCAGTACTTC.

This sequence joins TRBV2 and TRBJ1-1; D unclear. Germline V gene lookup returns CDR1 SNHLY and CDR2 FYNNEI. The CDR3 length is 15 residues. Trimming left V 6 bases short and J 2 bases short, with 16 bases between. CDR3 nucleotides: TGTGCCAGCAGGGCTGGACCAAGAGGAAACACTGAAGCTTTCTTT. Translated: CASRAGPRGNTEAFF.

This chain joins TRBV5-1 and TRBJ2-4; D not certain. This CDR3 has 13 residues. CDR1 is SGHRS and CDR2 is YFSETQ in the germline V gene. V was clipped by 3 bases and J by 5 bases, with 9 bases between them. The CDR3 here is CASSSKTQNIQYF. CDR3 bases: TGCGCCAGCAGCTCCAAGACCCAAAACATTCAGTACTTC.

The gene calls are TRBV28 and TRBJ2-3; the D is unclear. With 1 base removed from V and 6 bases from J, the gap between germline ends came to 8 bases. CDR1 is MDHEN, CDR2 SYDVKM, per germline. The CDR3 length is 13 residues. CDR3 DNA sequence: TGTGCCAGCAGTTTATCCCCCTTTGATACGCAGTATTTT. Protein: CASSLSPFDTQYF.

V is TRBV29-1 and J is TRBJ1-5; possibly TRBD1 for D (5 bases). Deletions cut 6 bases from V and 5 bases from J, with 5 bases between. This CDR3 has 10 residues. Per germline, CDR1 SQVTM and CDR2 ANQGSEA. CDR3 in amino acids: CSVGDQPQHF. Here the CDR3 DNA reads TGCAGCGTGGGGGATCAGCCCCAGCATTTT.

The CDR3 DNA reads as TGTGCCAGCATATTGACTAGCGGGCTCACCGGGGAGCTGTTTTTT. Protein product: CASILTSGLTGELFF. The chain combines TRBV6-6 with TRBJ2-2; 10 positions agree with TRBD2. CDR1 and CDR2 from the germline V gene are MNHNY and SVGAGI (reference sequence). Trimming cost V 7 bases and J 4 bases; bases outside gene matches: 6. This CDR3 is built from 15 residues.

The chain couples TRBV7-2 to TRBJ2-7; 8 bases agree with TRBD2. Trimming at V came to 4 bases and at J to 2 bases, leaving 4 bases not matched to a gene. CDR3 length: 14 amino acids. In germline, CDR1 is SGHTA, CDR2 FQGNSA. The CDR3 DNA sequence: TGTGCCAGCAGCTCTAGCGGGCCTCCCTACGAGCAGTACTTC. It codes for CASSSSGPPYEQYF.